This record looks at one T cell receptor beta chain sequence and its context. At one of its ends the junction is not consistent with the germline gene, which may arise from a read error. The data were obtained in a study of blood T cell repertoires in COVID-19. Study-wide background: The United States, Italy and Spain provided the acute and convalescent COVID-19 samples.

CDR1 LGHNA and CDR2 YSLEER come from the germline V gene. This CDR3 spans 15 amino acids. Seattle cases were enrolled at active infection and followed longitudinally. TCRdb's copy holds only in-frame clones and misses some; the assay was immunoSEQ multiplex PCR. The sample lists about 160,000 clones; 85% to 90% were seen once. The receptor comes from a man between 18 and 35 years old with COVID-19, enrolled during active disease. Sequencing input: peripheral blood. This rearrangement joins TRBV4-3 to TRBJ1-4, with 8 bases identical to TRBD1. The CDR3 DNA sequence: TGCGCCAGCAGCCGCAACAGGGGGTCTAATGAAAAACTGCTTTTT. Translated: CASSRNRGSNEKLLF.